This is a list of T cell receptor beta chains from one sample in a study of regulatory T cells in long-lasting Graves disease. TCRdb recomputed calls from the multiplex PCR reads with MiXCR, one row per CDR3 protein. The top ten clones hold around 12% of a sample with 550,000 to 700,000 distinct CDR3 sequences, 15% to 20% of them seen once. This sample was shared with a second study, whose subject was T cells in Graves' hyperthyroidism and ophthalmopathy.

Sequences were derived from peripheral blood mononuclear cells (PBMCs), sampled at new diagnosis, from a patient treated with antithyroid drugs. The origin of the receptors is a man between 18 and 29 years old with Graves disease. The CDR3 runs from the conserved cysteine through the conserved F or W. Each record gives: V gene, CDR3 length, D gene, clone size, J gene, CDR3 DNA, CDR3 protein. A D gene is named only where the DNA matches it firmly. Clone size is shown for a subset of rows, as once, few, many or a class of expanded clone.

V: TRBV7-6
length: 15
D: .
size: few
J: TRBJ2-2
DNA: TGTGCCAGCAGCCCCGATAGGGGATCCTCCGGGGAGCTGTTTTTT
CDR3: CASSPDRGSSGELFF

V: TRBV28
length: 13
D: .
size: .
J: TRBJ1-3
DNA: TGTGCCAGCAGTTTAACTCCTGGAAACACCATATATTTT
CDR3: CASSLTPGNTIYF

V: TRBV12-5
length: 13
D: TRBD1
size: .
J: TRBJ2-3
DNA: TGTGCTAGTGGCCCAGACAGGGAAGATACGCAGTATTTT
CDR3: CASGPDREDTQYF

V: TRBV2
length: 14
D: .
size: few
J: TRBJ1-3
DNA: TGTGCCAGCGCAAAATTGTCACTAGGAAACACCATATATTTT
CDR3: CASAKLSLGNTIYF

V: TRBV20-1
length: 14
D: .
size: many
J: TRBJ2-5
DNA: TGCAGTGCTAGAGATCCCGGGATGCAAGAGACCCAGTACTTC
CDR3: CSARDPGMQETQYF

V: TRBV19
length: 14
D: TRBD2
size: .
J: TRBJ2-7
DNA: TGTGCCAGTAGTACCTGGACTAGTGGGAGCGAGCAGTACTTC
CDR3: CASSTWTSGSEQYF

V: TRBV28
length: 15
D: .
size: .
J: TRBJ2-1
DNA: TGTGCCAGCAGTTACCGGAACGCGCCCTACAATGAGCAGTTCTTC
CDR3: CASSYRNAPYNEQFF

V: TRBV5-1
length: 16
D: TRBD1
size: .
J: TRBJ2-7
DNA: TGCGCCAGCAGCCAGTCGGGACAGGAAATCTCCTACGAGCAGTACTTC
CDR3: CASSQSGQEISYEQYF

V: TRBV11-2
length: 14
D: .
size: many
J: TRBJ2-7
DNA: TGTGCCAGCAGCCAGGACAGTCTACTCTACGAGCAGTACTTC
CDR3: CASSQDSLLYEQYF

V: TRBV28
length: 13
D: .
size: .
J: TRBJ2-3
DNA: TGTGCCAGCATCGGGGGATCGGCAGATACGCAGTATTTT
CDR3: CASIGGSADTQYF

V: TRBV7-3
length: 14
D: .
size: .
J: TRBJ2-5
DNA: TGTGCCAGCAGCTTAATTCCAGGGAGTGAGACCCAGTACTTC
CDR3: CASSLIPGSETQYF

V: TRBV6-1
length: 16
D: .
size: .
J: TRBJ2-1
DNA: TGTGCCAGCATCTTTTTAGGACATCGGCCTTACAATGAGCAGTTCTTC
CDR3: CASIFLGHRPYNEQFF

V: TRBV4-1
length: 14
D: .
size: few
J: TRBJ2-4
DNA: TGCGCCAGCAGCCAAGTCAAGGGTATGAACATTCAGTACTTC
CDR3: CASSQVKGMNIQYF

V: TRBV13
length: 19
D: TRBD2
size: many
J: TRBJ2-3
DNA: TGTGCCAGCAGCCCTCAACTCCGGGGACTAGCGGCTAGCACAGATACGCAGTATTTT
CDR3: CASSPQLRGLAASTDTQYF

V: TRBV5-5
length: 16
D: TRBD1
size: .
J: TRBJ2-5
DNA: TGTGCCAGCAGCTTGGCTTCAGGGGGCTTGAGAGAGACCCAGTACTTC
CDR3: CASSLASGGLRETQYF

V: TRBV7-3
length: 15
D: .
size: many
J: TRBJ2-7
DNA: TGTGCCAGCAGCGACGGACTAGGGGGGTCCTACGAGCAGTACTTC
CDR3: CASSDGLGGSYEQYF

V: TRBV12-3/TRBV12-4
length: 14
D: .
size: many
J: TRBJ2-7
DNA: TGTGCCAGCAGTTCAATGCAGGGTAACAACGAGCAGTACTTC
CDR3: CASSSMQGNNEQYF

V: TRBV20-1
length: 17
D: TRBD1
size: few
J: TRBJ2-1
DNA: TGCAGTGCTAGCTTTGTCCTACCAGGGGGCCCCTACAATGAGCAGTTCTTC
CDR3: CSASFVLPGGPYNEQFF